Shown below are 3 T cell receptor beta chains from a single sample sequenced in a study of response to subunit inactivated influenza vaccine. TCRdb analysed the RT-PCR reads with MiXCR anew, one entry per CDR3 protein. The table lists 450,000 to 700,000 distinct CDR3 sequences, less than 15% of them singletons. The sequences come from PBMCs from blood, collected roughly 12 days after vaccination. Receptors originate from a man aged 50-59 years who received an inactivated influenza vaccine.

J is TRBJ1-3 and V is TRBV7-9; D is unclear. CDR3 length: 15 amino acids. The V and J ends lost 1 base and 1 base respectively, with 8 bases between them. CDR1 and CDR2 (germline): SEHNR, FQNEAQ (reference sequence). The CDR3 here is CASSLEGGSGNTIYF. CDR3 bases: TGTGCCAGCAGCTTAGAAGGCGGATCTGGAAACACCATATATTTT.

This clonotype was picked up a small number of times. The chain is built from TRBV23-1 and TRBJ2-2; TRBD1 aligns across 7 bases. TRBV23-1 is noted as an ORF with a role that remains uncertain. The CDR3 has 16 amino acids. The ends lost 0 bases at V and 1 base at J; junction bases unmatched: 2. The CDR3 loop reads CASSQSRGQNTGELFF. The DNA for the CDR3 is TGCGCCAGCAGTCAATCGAGGGGGCAGAACACCGGGGAGCTGTTTTTT.

This clonotype has more than one count but fewer than ten. The V gene is TRBV5-5, the J gene TRBJ1-6, with TRBD1 matching 10 bases. The germline V gene has CDR1 SGHKS and CDR2 YYEKEE (reference sequence). Trimming cost V 2 bases and J 9 bases; bases outside gene matches: 5. The CDR3 is made up of 15 amino acids. The CDR3 sequence is CASSFTGTGVSPLHF. The CDR3 region has the DNA TGTGCCAGCAGCTTTACCGGGACAGGGGTTTCACCCCTCCACTTT.